The rows below give T cell receptor beta chains drawn from one sample of a study of cytomegalovirus exposure and HLA in healthy donors. Using immunoSEQ multiplex PCR, the repertoire was profiled, and TCRdb retains in-frame clones only, with some absent. The sample consists of 170,000 or so clones, 70% to 80% of them appearing once. The sequencing sample was made of PBMCs. Receptors originate from a male donor in good health and CMV-seronegative. Each CDR3 is given with its conserved first and last residue. A D gene is named only where the DNA matches it firmly. Clone size, where shown, is once, few, many, or a class for clones that have expanded.

TRBV29-1	.	.	TRBJ2-2	14	TGCGCGTCCGGTGGACAGTCAATTACCGGGGAGCTGTTTTTT	CASGGQSITGELFF
TRBV11-2	.	.	TRBJ2-1	15	TGTGCCAGCAGCTTGGAAGCGGCTTACCTCAATGAGCAGTTCTTC	CASSLEAAYLNEQFF
TRBV6-1	once	TRBD2	TRBJ2-1	14	TGTGCCATCCACTTAGCGGGGCCCTCCAGTGAGCAGTTCTTC	CAIHLAGPSSEQFF
TRBV19	.	TRBD1	TRBJ1-5	16	TGTGCCAGTAGTGGGAGACAGGGGATGTTAGAACAGCCCCAGCATTTT	CASSGRQGMLEQPQHF
TRBV11-3	few	.	TRBJ1-1	14	TGTGCCAGCAGCTTAGATGGAGGGAACACTGAAGCTTTCTTT	CASSLDGGNTEAFF
TRBV28	.	TRBD2	TRBJ2-7	13	TGTGCCAGCAGGAGTAGCGGGAGCTACGAGCAGTACTTC	CASRSSGSYEQYF
TRBV27	.	TRBD2	TRBJ2-3	16	TGTGCCAGCAGTTTGACTAGCGGGACTAGCACAGATACGCAGTATTTT	CASSLTSGTSTDTQYF
TRBV28	few	TRBD2	TRBJ2-3	15	TGTGCCAGCAGTTCTGGGGGACTAGCAGCAGATACGCAGTATTTT	CASSSGGLAADTQYF
TRBV6-5	.	TRBD1	TRBJ1-6	14	TGTGCCAGCAGTTACTCCAGGGGGGATTCACCCCTCCACTTT	CASSYSRGDSPLHF
TRBV4-2	few	.	TRBJ2-1	15	TGTGCCAGCAGCCATGTGAGGGACTCCTACAATGAGCAGTTCTTC	CASSHVRDSYNEQFF
TRBV28	.	TRBD1	TRBJ1-2	16	TGTGCCAGCAGTTTTTATGTACAGGGGCCTCACTATGGCTACACCTTC	CASSFYVQGPHYGYTF
TRBV15	.	TRBD2	TRBJ2-1	16	TGTGCCACCAGCACGATGGGCGGGGGGGCCTATTATGAGCAGTTCTTC	CATSTMGGGAYYEQFF
TRBV2	.	.	TRBJ2-7	11	TGTGCCAGCATTAACTCCTACGAGCAGTACTTC	CASINSYEQYF
TRBV4-3	.	.	TRBJ2-1	13	TGCGCCAGCAGCCAAGCGGGACTTAATGAGCAGTTCTTC	CASSQAGLNEQFF
TRBV9	.	TRBD1	TRBJ2-3	14	TGTGCCAGCAGCCCCCAGGGGGCCACAGATACGCAGTATTTT	CASSPQGATDTQYF
TRBV7-9	.	.	TRBJ2-1	14	TGTGCCAGCAGCTCCGGGACTGGTTACAATGAGCAGTTCTTC	CASSSGTGYNEQFF
TRBV15	.	TRBD1	TRBJ2-3	14	TGTGCCACCAGCAGAGAAGGGACAGGACATACGCAGTATTTT	CATSREGTGHTQYF
TRBV28	once	.	TRBJ1-3	15	TGTGCCAGCACCAGTGCGGAGAGCTCTGGAAACACCATATATTTT	CASTSAESSGNTIYF
TRBV7-2	.	.	TRBJ2-1	15	TGTGCCAGCAGCTTAGCGGTCGGGTTATTCGATGAGCAGTTCTTC	CASSLAVGLFDEQFF
TRBV6-5	.	TRBD1	TRBJ1-4	11	TGTGCCAGCAGTCCCCGGACAGGGAAGATTTTT	CASSPRTGKIF
TRBV13	.	.	TRBJ2-1	12	TGTGCCAGCAGCTTAGGCAGTGATGAGCAGTTCTTC	CASSLGSDEQFF
TRBV15	.	.	TRBJ2-5	14	TGTGCCACCAGCAGAGATAGGGGCGGAGAGACCCAGTACTTC	CATSRDRGGETQYF
TRBV2	.	TRBD2	TRBJ2-7	14	TGTGCCAGCAGAGGACTAGCCGGCTCCTACGAGCAGTACTTC	CASRGLAGSYEQYF
TRBV28	once	.	TRBJ1-2	14	TGTGCCAGCAGCCCGGAAGGGGCTAACTATGGCTACACCTTC	CASSPEGANYGYTF
TRBV12-5	.	.	TRBJ1-2	13	TGTGCTAGTGGTAAACAGCCTATCTATGGCTACACCTTC	CASGKQPIYGYTF
TRBV6-5	.	.	TRBJ1-1	15	TGTGCCAGCAGTTACTTGGCGGGGAGGGACACTGAAGCTTTCTTT	CASSYLAGRDTEAFF
TRBV7-9	.	TRBD1	TRBJ1-4	17	TGTGCCAGCAGCTTGGGGACAGGGGGTTATTCTAATGAAAAACTGTTTTTT	CASSLGTGGYSNEKLFF
TRBV6-6	.	.	TRBJ1-2	15	TGTGCCAGCAGTTACGTGGGGGAGGCTAACTATGGCTACACCTTC	CASSYVGEANYGYTF
TRBV30	.	.	TRBJ2-3	13	TGTGCCTGGAGTAGGCGACTAGCAGATACGCAGTATTTT	CAWSRRLADTQYF
TRBV7-9	.	.	TRBJ1-1	14	TGTTCCAGCAGCCCCCGGGACACTCACACTGAAGCTTTCTTT	CSSSPRDTHTEAFF
TRBV30	.	.	TRBJ2-3	13	TGTGCCTGGAGTGTGACGGGAGCAGATACGCAGTATTTT	CAWSVTGADTQYF
TRBV6-1	.	TRBD1	TRBJ1-5	15	TGTGCCAGCAGTGAAGCGCAACAGGGGTATCAGCCCCAGCATTTT	CASSEAQQGYQPQHF
TRBV4-1	.	TRBD1	TRBJ2-1	15	TGCGCCAGCAGCCAAGGACAGGGGCCCAGGCATGAGCAGTTCTTC	CASSQGQGPRHEQFF
TRBV7-9	.	.	TRBJ1-6	17	TGTGCCAGCAGCTTAGCCCCGGTGGAGTCCTATAATTCACCCCTCCACTTT	CASSLAPVESYNSPLHF
TRBV5-1	.	.	TRBJ2-1	15	TGCGCCAGCAGCTACGCGGGACCCTCCTACAATGAGCAGTTCTTC	CASSYAGPSYNEQFF
TRBV6-4	.	TRBD2	TRBJ2-1	14	TGTGCCAGCAGTGACGTGGGACTAGCTAGTGAGCAGTTCTTC	CASSDVGLASEQFF
TRBV28	.	TRBD1	TRBJ2-7	14	TGTGCCAGCAGACCTCCGGGACAGACCTACGAGCAGTACTTC	CASRPPGQTYEQYF
TRBV6-1	.	TRBD1	TRBJ1-2	12	TGTGCCAGCAGTCCCCGACAGGGTGGCTACACCTTC	CASSPRQGGYTF
TRBV7-3	.	TRBD2	TRBJ2-3	14	TGTGCCAGCAGCCTTAGCGGGGGGACAGATACGCAGTATTTT	CASSLSGGTDTQYF
TRBV29-1	.	TRBD2	TRBJ2-1	14	TGCAGCGTTGCGGGACTAGCCGCGAGGTCGGAGCAGTTCTTC	CSVAGLAARSEQFF
TRBV5-1	.	TRBD2	TRBJ2-3	15	TGCGCCAGCAGGCCCCCGGGACTAGCAACAGATACGCAGTATTTT	CASRPPGLATDTQYF
TRBV7-2	.	.	TRBJ2-5	14	TGTGCCAGCAGCTGGGGCACTATCCGGGAGACCCAGTACTTC	CASSWGTIRETQYF
TRBV9	.	.	TRBJ1-2	16	TGTGCCAGCAGCGTAGGGGGGGACCCAGCTAACTATGGCTACACCTTC	CASSVGGDPANYGYTF
TRBV6-5	.	TRBD2	TRBJ2-1	13	TGTGCCAGCAGACTAGCGGTCGGCAATGAGCAGTTCTTC	CASRLAVGNEQFF
TRBV25-1	.	TRBD1	TRBJ2-5	15	TGTGCCAGCAGTGAATGGGGACAGGCCGGTGAGACCCAGTACTTC	CASSEWGQAGETQYF
TRBV6-5	.	TRBD1	TRBJ2-3	14	TGTGCCAGCACCCAGGGGGTGGGCACAGATACGCAGTATTTT	CASTQGVGTDTQYF
TRBV29-1	.	TRBD1	TRBJ2-1	14	TGCAGCGTTGCCAGAGGACAGGGGTACAATGAGCAGTTCTTC	CSVARGQGYNEQFF
TRBV4-2	.	.	TRBJ1-4	14	TGTGCCAGCAGCCAGACGTTGAATGGGGAGAAACTGTTTTTT	CASSQTLNGEKLFF
TRBV6-5	.	TRBD1	TRBJ2-7	13	TGTGCCAGCAGTGGACAGGGGACCTACGAGCAGTACTTC	CASSGQGTYEQYF
TRBV4-3	.	.	TRBJ1-1	14	TGCGCCAGCAGCTCACCAGACTGGAACACTGAAGCTTTCTTT	CASSSPDWNTEAFF
TRBV28	.	TRBD2	TRBJ2-1	14	TGTGCCAGCAGGCTAGCGGGACCTTACAATGAGCAGTTCTTC	CASRLAGPYNEQFF
TRBV28	.	TRBD2	TRBJ2-1	14	TGTGCCAGCAGTTTACCGGGAGCGGGGAATGAGCAGTTCTTC	CASSLPGAGNEQFF
TRBV30	once	.	TRBJ2-2	18	TGTGCCTGGAGCTACCTCGTGAAGGGGGAAGTTAAATCCGGGGAGCTGTTTTTT	CAWSYLVKGEVKSGELFF
TRBV6-5	.	.	TRBJ2-7	13	TGTGCCAGCGCGCAGCAGGGGGGCAACGAGCAGTACTTC	CASAQQGGNEQYF
TRBV30	once	.	TRBJ1-2	13	TGTGCCTGGAGTGTGCGGGGAGGAAGTGGCTACACCTTC	CAWSVRGGSGYTF